Each of the 23 T cell receptor beta chains below was sequenced from the same sample in a study of radiation and T cells in renal cell carcinoma. The data were produced by immunoSEQ multiplex PCR, yet TCRdb's version contains in-frame clones alone and is incomplete. This repertoire shows tens of thousands of clones, approximately 82% found once; its top ten account for 2.4%. Stated time point: blood 4 weeks post-SBRT, at nephrectomy. As for treatment: 15 Gy SBRT to primary tumor, nephrectomy 4 weeks later. The sample was blood, taken from a patient whose treatment included radiotherapy and nephrectomy. Receptors were obtained from a woman in her fifties or sixties with renal cell carcinoma.

The genes are TRBV27 and TRBJ2-7; 7 positions match TRBD2. CDR3 length equals 14 residues. From germline, CDR1 is MNHEY and CDR2 SMNVEV (reference sequence). The trim removed 3 bases at V and 3 bases at J, leaving 5 bases unmatched. For the CDR3, the DNA is TGTGCCAGCAGTTTGCAGCGGGGCCTCTACGAGCAGTACTTC. Its protein product is CASSLQRGLYEQYF.

The chain carries TRBV10-3 and TRBJ2-7, with D tentatively TRBD1 or TRBD2 (5 bases each). Germline V gives CDR1 ENHRY, CDR2 SYGVKD. With 8 bases removed from V and 3 bases from J, the gap between germline ends came to 11 bases. The CDR3 extends over 12 amino acids. CDR3 region: CAIRDRVYEQYF. The CDR3 DNA sequence: TGTGCCATCCGGGACCGAGTCTACGAGCAGTACTTC.

This clone was counted a single time. This sequence joins TRBV28 and TRBJ2-3, with 7 nucleotides matching TRBD1. The CDR3 spans 13 residues. J was trimmed by 0 bases and V by 10 bases; bases with no gene match: 4. Germline V gene data show CDR1 as MDHEN and CDR2 as SYDVKM. CDR3 protein: CAIPGQSTDTQYF. CDR3 DNA sequence: TGTGCCATCCCGGGACAGAGCACAGATACGCAGTATTTT.

The chain joins TRBV27 to TRBJ2-1, with 10 bases identical to TRBD2. The CDR3 runs to 15 residues. J lost 3 bases, V lost 5 bases, and 4 bases had no gene match. Germline CDR1 reads MNHEY; CDR2 reads SMNVEV (reference sequence). This CDR3 reads CASSLTSGIYNEQFF. The DNA of the CDR3 is TGTGCCAGCAGTCTCACTAGCGGGATCTACAATGAGCAGTTCTTC.

V usage is TRBV13 and J usage is TRBJ2-3, with D perhaps TRBD2 (5 bases). Trimming left V 2 bases short and J 0 bases short, with 6 bases between. CDR3 length: 14 amino acids. The germline V gene encodes CDR1 PRHDT and CDR2 FYEKMQ (reference sequence). This chain's CDR3 is CASSLRRSTDTQYF. The CDR3 coding sequence is TGTGCCAGCAGCTTAAGGAGGAGCACAGATACGCAGTATTTT.

The sample holds one count of this clone. This chain connects TRBV18 to TRBJ2-5, with D unclear. V lost 1 base, J lost 5 bases, and 5 bases lay in between. The CDR3 is 12 amino acids. Germline V gene sequence: CDR1 KGHSH, CDR2 LQKENI. The CDR3, as DNA: TGTGCCAGCTCACCACTCGCGGAGACCCAGTACTTC. Residues: CASSPLAETQYF. The full variable domain, rest sourced from reference TRBV18 and TRBJ2-5, is NAGVMQNPRHLVRRRGQEARLRCSPMKGHSHVYWYRQLPEEGLKFMVYLQKENIIDESGMPKERFSAEFPKEGPSILRIQQVVRGDSAAYFCASSPLAETQYFGPGTRLLVL.

This chain joins TRBV5-1 and TRBJ2-5; the match to TRBD1 covers 7 bases. With V trimmed by 1 base and J by 1 base, 4 bases remained unmatched. Germline CDR1 is SGHRS and CDR2 is YFSETQ. The length of the CDR3 is 15 residues. The CDR3 spells CASSLTGTAQETQYF. CDR3 bases: TGCGCCAGCAGCTTGACAGGGACAGCCCAAGAGACCCAGTACTTC.

The chain employs TRBV28 and TRBJ2-5; no reliable D call. V lost 3 bases, J lost 0 bases, and 14 bases lay in between. The CDR3 runs to 16 residues. The germline gives CDR1 MDHEN, CDR2 SYDVKM. The CDR3 loop reads CASSFWASQHQETQYF. The CDR3 coding sequence is TGTGCCAGCAGTTTTTGGGCCTCTCAGCACCAAGAGACCCAGTACTTC.

The genes are TRBV2 and TRBJ2-1; no reliable D call. Germline assignment: CDR1 SNHLY and CDR2 FYNNEI. V dropped 5 bases and J dropped 4 bases, with 18 bases sitting between them. The CDR3 covers 16 residues. DNA of the CDR3: TGTGCCAGCAGTCCCCTACCCCGGCAGGAGTACAATGAGCAGTTCTTC. This translates into CASSPLPRQEYNEQFF.

V gene TRBV6-1 combines with J gene TRBJ1-1, with no clear D. V was pared by 6 bases and J by 5 bases, with 13 bases between. The CDR3 sequence is 13 residues long. Germline lookup yields CDR1 MNHNS and CDR2 SASEGT. CDR3: CASSENEGTEAFF. The CDR3 region has the DNA TGTGCCAGCAGCGAAAACGAGGGAACTGAAGCTTTCTTT.

V and J are TRBV29-1 and TRBJ1-2; 7 bases line up with TRBD1. Unmatched junction bases numbered 8, after V lost 3 bases and J lost 4 bases. Germline-derived CDR1 and CDR2 are SQVTM and ANQGSEA. The CDR3 is 14 amino acids. DNA for the CDR3: TGCAGCGTTGAGAGCTTATCAGGGGGCTATGGCTACACCTTC. Protein product: CSVESLSGGYGYTF.

The chain employs TRBV28 and TRBJ1-5; unclear D gene. In germline, CDR1 is MDHEN, CDR2 SYDVKM. V lost 3 bases to trimming and J lost 4 bases, with 7 bases between them. The CDR3 loop spans 13 amino acids. CDR3 region: CASSFGGNQPQHF. The CDR3, as DNA: TGTGCCAGCAGTTTCGGCGGTAATCAGCCCCAGCATTTT.

V gene TRBV10-3 combines with J gene TRBJ2-7, with TRBD1 matching over 12 bases. After removal of 8 bases from V and 0 bases from J, the junction contained 5 bases not matched to a gene. The CDR3 loop spans 15 amino acids. Germline CDR1 ENHRY, CDR2 SYGVKD. The CDR3: CAIRPGQGASYEQYF. DNA for the CDR3: TGTGCCATCCGTCCGGGACAGGGGGCCTCCTACGAGCAGTACTTC.

The chain combines TRBV4-2 with TRBJ1-6, with a weak D call TRBD1 (5 bases). Germline CDR1 and CDR2: LGHNA and YNFKEQ. Trimming removed 3 bases from V and 10 bases from J, with 25 bases in between. The CDR3 totals 18 residues. CDR3 loop: CASSHVKASGTLRSPLHF. The DNA of the CDR3 is TGTGCCAGCAGCCACGTTAAAGCCTCGGGGACCCTCCGATCACCCCTCCACTTT.

The chain joins TRBV9 to TRBJ2-7; the match to TRBD2 covers 11 bases. Germline assignment: CDR1 SGDLS and CDR2 YYNGEE. CDR3 length: 15 residues. The V and J ends lost 4 bases and 3 bases, in that order; junction bases with no gene match: 6. The DNA of the CDR3 is TGTGCCAGCAGCCCCCGTAGCGGGGGGGACTACGAGCAGTACTTC. Translating it yields CASSPRSGGDYEQYF.

V and J are TRBV27 and TRBJ2-3; D possibly corresponds to TRBD1 (6 bases). Germline V gene sequence: CDR1 MNHEY, CDR2 SMNVEV (reference sequence). The V end lost 2 bases, the J end lost 0 bases, and 12 bases lay between the germline ends. The CDR3 covers 16 residues. The CDR3 DNA follows: TGTGCCAGCAGTTTAACCTGGACAGCTAGCACAGATACGCAGTATTTT. Translating it yields CASSLTWTASTDTQYF.

The V call is TRBV6-4, the J call TRBJ1-2, with D maybe TRBD1 (6 bases). Germline loops: CDR1 MRHNA, CDR2 SNTAGT. The CDR3 consists of 14 residues. Trimming pared 6 bases from V and 7 bases from J, leaving 18 bases between. The CDR3 DNA is TGTGCCAGCAGCGCCGGGGGCGCAGAGACTGGCTACACCTTC. As protein: CASSAGGAETGYTF.

This chain joins TRBV7-9 and TRBJ2-5; TRBD2 is a possible D gene (6 bases). The CDR3 consists of 14 residues. V dropped 5 bases and J dropped 5 bases, with 15 bases sitting between them. Germline CDR1 reads SEHNR; CDR2 reads FQNEAQ (reference sequence). CDR3 residues: CASSPGTGRETQYF. CDR3 in DNA: TGTGCCAGCAGCCCCGGGACGGGGAGGGAGACCCAGTACTTC. The full variable domain, completed using reference TRBV7-9 and TRBJ2-5, is DTGVSQNPRHKITKRGQNVTFRCDPISEHNRLYWYRQTLGQGPEFLTYFQNEAQLEKSRLLSDRFSAERPKGSFSTLEIQRTEQGDSAMYLCASSPGTGRETQYFGPGTRLLVL.

This rearrangement joins TRBV6-1 to TRBJ2-7; TRBD2 might be the D (6 bases). Germline values: CDR1 MNHNS, CDR2 SASEGT. V lost 5 bases, J lost 2 bases, and 13 bases lay in between. The CDR3 extends over 14 amino acids. CDR3 nucleotide sequence: TGTGCCAGCAGTCCCCCCGGGACTCCCTACGAGCAGTACTTC. As protein: CASSPPGTPYEQYF.

This chain uses TRBV19 with TRBJ2-2; D is unclear. The V end was cut by 3 bases, the J end by 5 bases, with 4 bases between. The CDR3 is made up of 12 amino acids. Germline V CDR1 and CDR2: LNHDA, SQIVND (reference sequence). The DNA of the CDR3 is TGTGCCAGTAGTATGGGTACCGGGGAGCTGTTTTTT. It codes for CASSMGTGELFF.

This chain joins TRBV9 and TRBJ2-2, with D possibly being TRBD2 (6 bases). V dropped 5 bases and J dropped 5 bases, with 10 bases sitting between them. Germline CDR1 and CDR2: SGDLS and YYNGEE. The CDR3 is 13 residues long. The CDR3 coding sequence is TGTGCCAGCAGTTCCGGAGGGACCGGGGAGCTGTTTTTT. It codes for CASSSGGTGELFF.

This clone has a handful of counts. The chain recombines TRBV27 with TRBJ1-5; D possibly corresponds to TRBD1 (5 bases). CDR3 length equals 14 residues. The V end was cut by 6 bases, the J end by 5 bases, with 14 bases between. Germline loops: CDR1 MNHEY, CDR2 SMNVEV (reference sequence). The CDR3 DNA reads TGTGCCAGCAGAGGTCCGGGGCGGGATCAGCCCCAGCATTTT. Its protein product is CASRGPGRDQPQHF.

The chain recombines TRBV2 with TRBJ1-1; D gene ambiguous. Deletions cut 6 bases from V and 1 base from J, with 9 bases between. Germline V gene data show CDR1 as SNHLY and CDR2 as FYNNEI. This CDR3 has 13 amino acids. As DNA, the CDR3 is TGTGCCAGCAGGAGGACGGAGAACACTGAAGCTTTCTTT. As protein: CASRRTENTEAFF.